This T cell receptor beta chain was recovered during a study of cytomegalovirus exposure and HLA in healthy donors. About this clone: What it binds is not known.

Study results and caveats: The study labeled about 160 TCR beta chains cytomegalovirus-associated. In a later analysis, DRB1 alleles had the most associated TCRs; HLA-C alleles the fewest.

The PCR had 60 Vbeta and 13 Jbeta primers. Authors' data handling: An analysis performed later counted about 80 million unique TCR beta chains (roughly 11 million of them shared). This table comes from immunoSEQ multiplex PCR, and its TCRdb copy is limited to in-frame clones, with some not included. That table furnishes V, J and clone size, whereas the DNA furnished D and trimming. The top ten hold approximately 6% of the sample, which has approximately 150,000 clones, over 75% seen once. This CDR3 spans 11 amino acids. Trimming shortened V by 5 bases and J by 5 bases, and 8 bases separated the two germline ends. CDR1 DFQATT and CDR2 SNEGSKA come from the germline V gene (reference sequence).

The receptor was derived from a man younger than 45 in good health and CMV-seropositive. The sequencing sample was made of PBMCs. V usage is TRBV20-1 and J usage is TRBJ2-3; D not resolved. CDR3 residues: CSAHHGDTQYF. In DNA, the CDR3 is TGCAGTGCTCATCACGGAGATACGCAGTATTTT.